The source of this T cell receptor beta chain is a study of beta chain features in type 1 diabetes. Germline assignment: CDR1 SGDLS and CDR2 YYNGEE. CDR3 length: 16 residues. V was clipped by 0 bases and J by 2 bases, with 9 bases between them. Since all of the isolated RNA was reverse transcribed, expressed TCRB transcripts were what got sequenced. Produced via immunoSEQ multiplex PCR; TCRdb's table is partial and in-frame only. The sample records approximately 330,000 clones, approximately 10% being singletons. This clone showed up just a few times. The gene calls are TRBV9 and TRBJ2-6; a possible D gene is TRBD2 (5 bases). The clonotype was recovered from a woman under 40 in good health. The sequenced sample consisted of naive CD4+ T cells from blood. In DNA form, the CDR3 reads TGTGCCAGCAGCGTAGCGGGGAGCCCTGGGGCCAACGTCCTGACTTTC. Translation gives CASSVAGSPGANVLTF. Based on the CDR3 plus reference TRBV9 and TRBJ2-6, the full variable domain is DSGVTQTPKHLITATGQRVTLRCSPRSGDLSVYWYQQSLDQGLQFLIQYYNGEERAKGNILERFSAQQFPDLHSELNLSSLELGDSALYFCASSVAGSPGANVLTFGAGSRLTVL.